Each of the 14 T cell receptor beta chains below was sequenced from the same sample in a study of cytomegalovirus exposure and HLA in healthy donors. Profiled with immunoSEQ multiplex PCR; TCRdb holds only in-frame clones, not every one. The sample holds 150,000 to 200,000 clones; around 85% are singletons and the top ten take around a sixth. Sequencing was performed on PBMCs. All receptors derive from a man aged 18 to 35 in good health and CMV-seropositive.

The genes are TRBV11-2 and TRBJ1-3; perhaps TRBD1 as D (5 bases). CDR1 is SGHAT and CDR2 is FQNNGV in the germline V gene. V lost 3 bases, J lost 3 bases, and 15 bases lay in between. The CDR3 loop spans 16 amino acids. The CDR3 nucleotides are TGTGCCAGCAGCTTTGGGGGAGGCTTAGGTGGAAACACCATATATTTT. It translates to CASSFGGGLGGNTIYF.

CDR3 protein: CASSLGQSSYEQYF. In DNA, the CDR3 is TGTGCCAGCAGCCTGGGACAGAGCTCCTACGAGCAGTACTTC. This sequence joins TRBV13 and TRBJ2-7, with 7 bases fitting TRBD1. Germline values: CDR1 PRHDT, CDR2 FYEKMQ (reference sequence). The V and J ends lost 5 bases and 0 bases, in that order; junction bases with no gene match: 4. The CDR3 is 14 residues long.

The chain employs TRBV19 and TRBJ2-7, with 7 bases matching TRBD1. Trimming took 5 bases from V and 6 from J; bases not matched to a gene: 13. The germline CDR1 and CDR2 sequences are LNHDA and SQIVND (reference sequence). There are 15 residues in the CDR3. The CDR3 DNA reads as TGTGCCAGTAGTGAGCCCACAGGGGTTGGAGGCGAGCAGTACTTC. Residues: CASSEPTGVGGEQYF.

The chain is built from TRBV9 and TRBJ2-1; the match to TRBD1 covers 9 bases. The CDR3 length is 15 residues. Germline V gene sequence: CDR1 SGDLS, CDR2 YYNGEE. J lost 7 bases, V lost 0 bases, and 5 bases had no gene match. The CDR3 here is CASSVETGGGNEQFF. CDR3 DNA sequence: TGTGCCAGCAGCGTAGAGACAGGGGGAGGTAATGAGCAGTTCTTC.

The V gene is TRBV27, the J gene TRBJ1-1; 10 positions agree with TRBD1. V gave up 6 bases and J gave up 3 bases; unmatched junction bases: 13. CDR3 length: 17 amino acids. CDR1 is MNHEY, CDR2 SMNVEV, per germline (reference sequence). CDR3 loop: CASSPLDRGLGYTEAFF. The CDR3, as DNA: TGTGCCAGCAGCCCTCTCGACAGGGGGCTAGGTTACACTGAAGCTTTCTTT.

V is TRBV6-1 and J is TRBJ2-2; D unclear. Germline V CDR1 and CDR2: MNHNS, SASEGT. The CDR3 is made up of 15 amino acids. The V end was cut by 5 bases, the J end by 4 bases, with 14 bases between. The CDR3 DNA reads as TGTGCCAGCAGTCTAATCATGGGCAGCACCGGGGAGCTGTTTTTT. Protein: CASSLIMGSTGELFF.

The chain links TRBV5-6 to TRBJ2-7; TRBD2 matches 8 bases. J gave up 7 bases and V 6 bases, and 9 bases lay outside the gene matches. There are 13 residues in the CDR3. Germline values: CDR1 SGHDT, CDR2 YYEEEE. CDR3 protein: CASTLTPGGEQYF. The CDR3 coding sequence is TGTGCCAGCACCCTCACCCCGGGGGGGGAGCAGTACTTC.

V usage is TRBV10-2 and J usage is TRBJ1-5; a possible D gene is TRBD1 (5 bases). Germline assignment: CDR1 WSHSY and CDR2 SAAADI. This CDR3 is built from 12 residues. The V end lost 6 bases, the J end lost 5 bases, and 8 bases lay between the germline ends. The CDR3 here is CASRGPDQPQHF. CDR3 sequence (DNA): TGCGCCAGCAGGGGGCCCGATCAGCCCCAGCATTTT.

This clone came up a few times. This rearrangement joins TRBV7-3 to TRBJ1-1, with unresolved D. CDR1 is SGHTA and CDR2 is FQGTGA in the germline V gene. V lost 2 bases and J 0 bases, leaving 4 bases between the germline ends. This CDR3 contains 13 residues. The chain's CDR3 is CASSLALNTEAFF. The CDR3 nucleotides read TGTGCCAGCAGCTTAGCGTTGAACACTGAAGCTTTCTTT. The full variable domain, its missing parts supplied by reference TRBV7-3 and TRBJ1-1, is GAGVSQTPSNKVTEKGKYVELRCDPISGHTALYWYRQSLGQGPEFLIYFQGTGAADDSGLPNDRFFAVRPEGSVSTLKIQRTERGDSAVYLCASSLALNTEAFFGQGTRLTVV.

J is TRBJ1-1 and V is TRBV11-3, with 9 bases aligning to TRBD1. The germline gives CDR1 SGHNT, CDR2 YENEEA. The CDR3 totals 13 residues. V dropped 3 bases and J dropped 11; count of bases not matched to a gene: 7. The CDR3: CASSFTGGRGAFF. Written as DNA, the CDR3 is TGTGCCAGCAGCTTCACAGGGGGCCGGGGGGCTTTCTTT.

This clone showed up just once. The rearrangement uses TRBV18 and TRBJ1-6; the D gene is possibly TRBD1 (6 bases). The CDR3 loop spans 16 amino acids. The V end was cut by 3 bases, the J end by 11 bases, with 20 bases between. The germline gives CDR1 KGHSH, CDR2 LQKENI. This CDR3 reads CASSPDGGATGPPLHF. CDR3 bases: TGTGCCAGCTCACCGGATGGGGGGGCGACGGGTCCACCCCTCCACTTT.

V and J are TRBV7-9 and TRBJ1-2; weak D call: TRBD1 (6 bases). CDR3 length: 12 amino acids. V was cut by 4 bases and J by 8 bases, with 11 bases left in between. Looked up from germline, CDR1 is SEHNR and CDR2 is FQNEAQ (reference sequence). In DNA, the CDR3 is TGTGCCAGCAGCTCCAGGGGTCGGGGCTACACCTTC. This translates into CASSSRGRGYTF. Complete variable domain (other parts from reference TRBV7-9 and TRBJ1-2): DTGVSQNPRHKITKRGQNVTFRCDPISEHNRLYWYRQTLGQGPEFLTYFQNEAQLEKSRLLSDRFSAERPKGSFSTLEIQRTEQGDSAMYLCASSSRGRGYTFGSGTRLTVV.

This clone was found a few times. Here the CDR3 DNA reads TGCGCCAGCAGCCCACAGGGGGCGAAGGTGGAGCTGTTTTTT. It translates to CASSPQGAKVELFF. The chain employs TRBV5-1 and TRBJ2-2; 9 bases match TRBD1. The trim removed 4 bases at V and 10 bases at J, leaving 8 bases unmatched. This CDR3 region has 14 residues. Looked up from germline, CDR1 is SGHRS and CDR2 is YFSETQ.

This chain connects TRBV25-1 to TRBJ1-6; D may be TRBD1 (5 bases). Per germline, CDR1 MGHDK and CDR2 SYGVNS. This CDR3 is built from 14 residues. Trimming pared 4 bases from V and 11 bases from J, leaving 15 bases between. The DNA of the CDR3 is TGTGCCAGCAGTGTAGACAGCGCCGCGGCACCCCTCCACTTT. Translated, it gives CASSVDSAAAPLHF.